This TCR beta chain was found in a study of Graves' ophthalmopathy and Graves' hyperthyroidism. Study-wide results and caveats: Detected in blood as well were most expanded thyroid clonotypes with frequency above 0.001. Classification of ophthalmopathy versus stable hyperthyroidism by a 13-signature model yielded around 88% sensitivity and just under 83% specificity.

V gave up 1 base and J gave up 4 bases, with 11 bases separating them. CDR3 length: 15 residues. Germline CDR1 and CDR2: KGHSH and LQKENI. Hyperthyroidism patients, aged 18 to 65, were newly diagnosed, under 2 months' duration. TCR beta CDR3 amplification used RNA transcripts. In the first round, RT-PCR was carried out with HTBI primers, and a multiplex PCR formed the second round. TCRdb processed the multiplex PCR reads anew with MiXCR; each CDR3 protein has one entry. This table holds roughly 410,000 distinct CDR3 sequences, 15% found once. This clonotype appeared a few times. Its antigen is not identified.

Sequencing used peripheral blood. The TCR comes from a woman between 18 and 29 years old with stable Graves' hyperthyroidism. J is TRBJ1-3 and V is TRBV18; unclear D gene. The chain's CDR3 is CASSPREASGNTIYF. The CDR3, as DNA: TGTGCCAGCTCACCACGAGAAGCTTCCGGAAACACCATATATTTT. Full variable domain (missing parts from reference TRBV18 and TRBJ1-3): NAGVMQNPRHLVRRRGQEARLRCSPMKGHSHVYWYRQLPEEGLKFMVYLQKENIIDESGMPKERFSAEFPKEGPSILRIQQVVRGDSAAYFCASSPREASGNTIYFGEGSWLTVV.